This is a list of T cell receptor beta chains from one sample in a study of beta chain features in type 1 diabetes. The protocol was immunoSEQ multiplex PCR, while the TCRdb copy is restricted to in-frame clones and leaves out a portion. The sample records some 400,000 clones, around 16% being singletons. Sequenced input: naive CD4+ T cells from blood. The receptor set was obtained from a woman under 30 in good health. CDR3s include the opening cysteine and the closing phenylalanine or tryptophan. A D gene is named only where the DNA matches it firmly. For some rows the clone size is stated as once, few or many, or as a class when expanded; others skip it.

size: few; D: -; V: TRBV7-8; J: TRBJ2-2; CDR3: CASSGGRTGGAGELFF; DNA: TGTGCCAGCAGCGGAGGAAGGACGGGGGGCGCCGGGGAGCTGTTTTTT
size: -; D: -; V: TRBV5-6; J: TRBJ2-1; CDR3: CASSRRGSYNEQFF; DNA: TGTGCCAGCAGCCGACGGGGCTCCTACAATGAGCAGTTCTTC
size: -; D: TRBD1; V: TRBV7-2; J: TRBJ2-5; CDR3: CASKGTGANTGTQYF; DNA: TGTGCCAGCAAGGGGACAGGTGCCAATACGGGGACCCAGTACTTC
size: few; D: -; V: TRBV5-1; J: TRBJ2-3; CDR3: CASSPPLSSTDTQYF; DNA: TGCGCCAGCAGCCCACCACTATCTTCCACAGATACGCAGTATTTT
size: few; D: TRBD1; V: TRBV11-1; J: TRBJ2-2; CDR3: CASSAQGARGELFF; DNA: TGTGCCAGCAGCGCGCAGGGGGCGCGGGGGGAGCTGTTTTTT
size: -; D: TRBD1; V: TRBV19; J: TRBJ1-5; CDR3: CASSMGDRAGNQPQHF; DNA: TGTGCCAGTAGTATGGGGGACAGGGCGGGCAATCAGCCCCAGCATTTT
size: few; D: TRBD1; V: TRBV11-1; J: TRBJ1-4; CDR3: CASSFATGDEKLFF; DNA: TGTGCCAGCAGCTTCGCGACAGGGGACGAAAAACTGTTTTTT
size: once; D: TRBD2; V: TRBV7-9; J: TRBJ2-3; CDR3: CASSLWTSAASTDTQYF; DNA: TGTGCCAGCAGCTTATGGACTAGCGCAGCTAGCACAGATACGCAGTATTTT
size: -; D: -; V: TRBV6-5; J: TRBJ2-7; CDR3: CASSYSIAGATYEQYF; DNA: TGTGCCAGCAGTTACTCGATAGCAGGGGCAACCTACGAGCAGTACTTC
size: -; D: TRBD2; V: TRBV7-9; J: TRBJ2-3; CDR3: CASSLSGGIADTQYF; DNA: TGTGCCAGCAGCTTGTCCGGGGGGATCGCAGATACGCAGTATTTT
size: few; D: -; V: TRBV18; J: TRBJ2-1; CDR3: CASSPGAGPNNEQFF; DNA: TGTGCCAGCTCACCAGGCGCGGGACCGAACAATGAGCAGTTCTTC
size: few; D: TRBD1; V: TRBV30; J: TRBJ2-4; CDR3: CAWSIDRGPRGKNIQYF; DNA: TGTGCCTGGAGTATAGACAGGGGGCCGAGGGGCAAAAACATTCAGTACTTC
size: few; D: TRBD2; V: TRBV6-1; J: TRBJ2-5; CDR3: CASSGGRSSGSQETQYF; DNA: TGTGCCAGCAGTGGTGGGCGGTCTAGCGGGAGCCAGGAGACCCAGTACTTC
size: -; D: -; V: TRBV18; J: TRBJ1-1; CDR3: CASSRAEGLVNTEAFF; DNA: TGTGCCAGCTCGAGAGCAGAGGGACTGGTGAACACTGAAGCTTTCTTT